This T cell receptor beta chain was retrieved from a study of blood T cell repertoires in COVID-19. The data were produced by immunoSEQ multiplex PCR, yet TCRdb's version contains in-frame clones alone and is incomplete. The repertoire includes a few hundred thousand clones, over 70% of them detected once, and approximately 3.4% sits in the top ten. The CDR3 is 11 amino acids. Germline V gene lookup returns CDR1 SNHLY and CDR2 FYNNEI. The V and J ends lost 4 bases and 8 bases respectively, with 8 bases between them. The receptor was derived from a woman in her forties who had been exposed to COVID-19. The sample was PBMCs or T cells enriched from blood (not recorded which). The chain uses TRBV2 and TRBJ1-2; no clear D gene. The CDR3 DNA is TGTGCCAGCAGTGTCGCGGGGGGCTACACCTTC. Protein product: CASSVAGGYTF.